Below, 20 T cell receptor beta chains from the same sample are listed, as sequenced in a study of cytomegalovirus exposure and HLA in healthy donors. Primers included in the PCR were 60 Vbeta and 13 Jbeta primers. Only in-frame clones appear in the TCRdb table, and some are missing; sequencing was by immunoSEQ multiplex PCR. The repertoire holds approximately 100,000 clones, with roughly 85% as singletons. Source material: PBMCs. The receptors were gathered from a woman in her 40s in good health and CMV-seronegative.

The J gene is TRBJ1-6, the V gene TRBV6-6, with 9 bases fitting TRBD1. Trimming took 8 bases from V and 9 from J; bases not matched to a gene: 14. The CDR3 totals 16 residues. Germline V gene lookup returns CDR1 MNHNY and CDR2 SVGAGI (reference sequence). This CDR3 is CASRPPPGQGGSPLHF. The DNA of the CDR3 is TGTGCCAGCCGACCACCTCCGGGACAGGGTGGTTCACCCCTCCACTTT.

The V gene is TRBV28, the J gene TRBJ1-6; 9 nucleotides align to TRBD1. The germline V gene encodes CDR1 MDHEN and CDR2 SYDVKM. With V trimmed by 5 bases and J by 1 base, 9 bases remained unmatched. The CDR3 totals 18 residues. CDR3 loop: CASSADRGGGSYNSPLHF. As DNA, the CDR3 is TGTGCCAGCAGTGCGGACAGGGGTGGGGGTTCCTATAATTCACCCCTCCACTTT.

The gene calls are TRBV30 and TRBJ1-1, with a tentative D call TRBD1 (5 bases). CDR3 length: 13 amino acids. Trimming stripped 1 base from V and 3 bases from J, with 9 bases between. The germline V gene has CDR1 GTSNPN and CDR2 SVGIG (reference sequence). CDR3 region: CAWSGVGDTEAFF. As DNA, the CDR3 is TGTGCCTGGAGTGGGGTAGGGGACACTGAAGCTTTCTTT.

The chain uses TRBV29-1 and TRBJ2-6; a possible D gene is TRBD1 (5 bases). V lost 2 bases to trimming and J lost 1 base, with 6 bases between them. CDR1 is SQVTM and CDR2 is ANQGSEA in the germline V gene. This CDR3 region has 14 residues. The CDR3 DNA follows: TGCAGCGTTGAACAGGGTTCTGGGGCCAACGTCCTGACTTTC. Protein sequence: CSVEQGSGANVLTF.

The rearrangement uses TRBV7-6 and TRBJ2-3, with 7 positions matching TRBD2. From germline, CDR1 is SGHVS and CDR2 FNYEAQ. After removal of 0 bases from V and 4 bases from J, the junction contained 4 bases not matched to a gene. The CDR3 contains 15 residues. The CDR3 DNA sequence: TGTGCCAGCAGCTTAGCGTCGGGGAGGGCAGATACGCAGTATTTT. It translates to CASSLASGRADTQYF. The entire variable domain, with the rest obtained from reference TRBV7-6 and TRBJ2-3, is as follows: GAGVSQSPRYKVTKRGQDVALRCDPISGHVSLYWYRQALGQGPEFLTYFNYEAQQDKSGLPNDRFSAERPEGSISTLTIQRTEQRDSAMYRCASSLASGRADTQYFGPGTRLTVL.

For this clone: Other DNA sequences from this sample encode an identical CDR3 as well. CDR3 nucleotide sequence: TGTGCCAGCAGCGTAGAGTCCCGGGGAAATTCACCCCTCCACTTT. It translates to CASSVESRGNSPLHF. This chain connects TRBV9 to TRBJ1-6, with D hard to call. V lost 0 bases and J lost 7, with 11 bases in between. This CDR3 has 15 amino acids. CDR1 is SGDLS and CDR2 is YYNGEE in the germline V gene.

The V gene is TRBV6-5, the J gene TRBJ1-4; 7 bases agree with TRBD1. The CDR3 contains 15 residues. J was trimmed by 3 bases and V by 5 bases; bases with no gene match: 6. The germline gives CDR1 MNHEY, CDR2 SVGAGI. The CDR3 region is CASSPGGQSNEKLFF. For the CDR3, the DNA is TGTGCCAGCAGTCCCGGGGGACAGTCTAATGAAAAACTGTTTTTT.

This clone appeared a few times. The chain joins TRBV27 to TRBJ1-5; 8 nucleotides align to TRBD1. Losses at the gene ends were 6 bases for V and 2 bases for J; bases not matched to a gene: 3. The germline gives CDR1 MNHEY, CDR2 SMNVEV (reference sequence). There are 14 residues in the CDR3. In DNA form, the CDR3 reads TGTGCCAGCAGCTCGACAGGGGGCAATCAGCCCCAGCATTTT. Protein: CASSSTGGNQPQHF.

The chain carries TRBV7-2 and TRBJ1-1; possible D gene TRBD1, 6 bases. Germline CDR1 is SGHTA and CDR2 is FQGNSA. The V gene lost 6 bases and the J gene lost 8 bases, with 10 bases spanning the gap. This CDR3 comprises 11 residues. The CDR3 loop reads CASRSGVEAFF. For the CDR3, the DNA is TGTGCCAGCAGGTCAGGGGTGGAAGCTTTCTTT.

This clone rates as medium-sized. This sequence joins TRBV29-1 and TRBJ2-1; 7 positions match TRBD2. The CDR3 is 16 residues long. Germline values: CDR1 SQVTM, CDR2 ANQGSEA. The junction had 9 bases not matched to a gene; V was cut back by 4 bases and J by 0 bases. The CDR3 region has the DNA TGCAGCGTTGTTTGGCTAGCGGAAAACTCCTACAATGAGCAGTTCTTC. Translating it yields CSVVWLAENSYNEQFF.

This clone turned up a few times. The rearrangement uses TRBV19 and TRBJ2-7, with D tentatively TRBD1 (6 bases). The CDR3 covers 13 residues. CDR1 and CDR2 from the germline V gene are LNHDA and SQIVND (reference sequence). V lost 5 bases and J 5 bases, leaving 13 bases between the germline ends. The CDR3 sequence: CASSRGRGHEQYF. Here the CDR3 DNA reads TGTGCCAGTAGTCGTGGCAGGGGCCACGAGCAGTACTTC.

The chain combines TRBV29-1 with TRBJ2-3; D is possibly TRBD2 (6 bases). Trimming shortened V by 3 bases and J by 2 bases, and 15 bases separated the two germline ends. This CDR3 is 15 amino acids long. Per germline, CDR1 SQVTM and CDR2 ANQGSEA. CDR3 sequence (DNA): TGCAGCGTTGATAGCGGCCTCTTAATCACAGATACGCAGTATTTT. Translated: CSVDSGLLITDTQYF.

The chain is built from TRBV4-1 and TRBJ1-1, with D maybe TRBD1 (5 bases). Looked up from germline, CDR1 is MGHRA and CDR2 is YSYEKL. The ends were cut back, 0 bases at V and 4 bases at J, with 6 bases in the middle. The CDR3 loop spans 13 amino acids. In DNA form, the CDR3 reads TGCGCCAGCAGCCAAGATAGGGGCACTGAAGCTTTCTTT. This sequence encodes CASSQDRGTEAFF.

This chain uses TRBV28 with TRBJ1-2; 7 positions match TRBD1. The germline V gene encodes CDR1 MDHEN and CDR2 SYDVKM. CDR3 size: 16 residues. After removal of 2 bases from V and 4 bases from J, the junction contained 10 bases not matched to a gene. The chain's CDR3 is CASSLTGAQGTYGYTF. CDR3 nucleotides: TGTGCCAGCAGTTTAACCGGGGCACAGGGGACCTATGGCTACACCTTC.

The chain links TRBV20-1 to TRBJ2-1, with D tentatively TRBD2 (6 bases). CDR1 and CDR2 (germline): DFQATT, SNEGSKA (reference sequence). Trimming took 2 bases from V and 11 from J, leaving 10 bases between them. CDR3 length equals 11 residues. CDR3 DNA sequence: TGCAGTGCTAGACTAGCGCCTCAGCAGTTCTTC. It specifies CSARLAPQQFF.

This clone has more than one count but fewer than ten. This sequence joins TRBV28 and TRBJ2-1, with 9 bases aligning to TRBD2. The V gene end was trimmed by 5 bases and the J gene end by 6 bases; junction bases not matched to a gene: 11. CDR1 is MDHEN, CDR2 SYDVKM, per germline. The CDR3 loop spans 16 amino acids. CDR3 in DNA: TGTGCCAGCAGTCCGATAGCGGGAGAGCACACCAATGAGCAGTTCTTC. Translating it yields CASSPIAGEHTNEQFF.

This clone was seen more than once but under ten times. The J gene is TRBJ2-2, the V gene TRBV10-1; D may be TRBD1 (7 bases). CDR1 and CDR2 from the germline V gene are WNHNN and SYGVQD (reference sequence). The CDR3 is made up of 12 amino acids. V lost 8 bases, J lost 10 bases, and 14 bases lay in between. CDR3 sequence (DNA): TGCGCCAGCTCCGGAGGGGGCGCGGAGCTGTTTTTT. This encodes CASSGGGAELFF.

This clone appeared once. The chain recombines TRBV19 with TRBJ2-1; a possible D gene is TRBD2 (6 bases). The germline V gene encodes CDR1 LNHDA and CDR2 SQIVND (reference sequence). This CDR3 region has 14 residues. Trimming left V 4 bases short and J 7 bases short, with 14 bases between. CDR3 residues: CASSTSLASNEQFF. In DNA form, the CDR3 reads TGTGCCAGTAGTACTTCACTAGCTTCGAATGAGCAGTTCTTC.

The chain uses TRBV4-3 and TRBJ1-4; a possible D gene is TRBD1 (5 bases). V was shortened by 4 bases and J by 0 bases, with 12 bases between the two germline ends. The CDR3 is 16 amino acids. From germline, CDR1 is LGHNA and CDR2 YSLEER. CDR3 residues: CASSRQGFATNEKLFF. In DNA form, the CDR3 reads TGCGCCAGCAGCCGTCAGGGATTTGCAACTAATGAAAAACTGTTTTTT.

In this sample, this clone turned up a few times. V is TRBV6-5 and J is TRBJ2-7; 9 nucleotides align to TRBD2. The CDR3 sequence is 15 residues long. Trimming cost V 5 bases and J 6 bases; bases outside gene matches: 11. The V gene's germline CDR1 is MNHEY and CDR2 SVGAGI. This chain's CDR3 is CASSGRGAGGFEQYF. CDR3 in DNA: TGTGCCAGCAGTGGCCGAGGAGCGGGGGGATTCGAGCAGTACTTC.